This section outlines one TCR beta chain sequence together with its context. Its target is unknown. The sample is drawn from a study of shared clonotypes between healthy human individuals. Study conclusions and caveats: For naive CD4 cells, roughly 4.8% of clonotypes were shared across four donors. In general, naive subsets displayed greater estimated richness than memory subsets did. The expectation was that sequencing depth would affect clonotype sharing among donors.

The germline V gene encodes CDR1 MNHEY and CDR2 SVGAGI. Trimming removed 6 bases at V and 8 bases at J, with 13 bases between. The CDR3 has 13 amino acids. Per the authors' pipeline: ImmunoSEQ junction-only sequences lacked quality scores, so their filtering differed. Assay: immunoSEQ multiplex PCR; the TCRdb copy retains only in-frame clones and omits some. From that table come the V and J calls and clone size; the DNA was used to work out D and trimming. The sample lists millions of clones, roughly nine tenths occurring once. This sequence was found in a man aged 18 to 35 in good health. The chain couples TRBV6-5 to TRBJ1-4; D might be TRBD1 (5 bases). Material for sequencing was naive CD4+ T cells sorted from blood. Subset defined: CD45RA+ positively selected. The CDR3 bases are TGTGCCAGCAGCGGGGGGGGTAGAGAAAAACTGTTTTTT. Residues: CASSGGGREKLFF.